The 19 T cell receptor beta chains given below trace back to one sample, sequenced in a study of blood T cell repertoires in COVID-19. The protocol was immunoSEQ multiplex PCR, while the TCRdb copy is restricted to in-frame clones and leaves out a portion. The table includes 250,000 or so clones, 83% detected once. Material: PBMCs or T cells enriched from blood (not recorded which). These receptors all stem from a woman in her 40s who had been exposed to COVID-19.

The genes are TRBV5-1 and TRBJ1-2; tentative D call: TRBD1 (6 bases). Looked up from germline, CDR1 is SGHRS and CDR2 is YFSETQ. Trimming stripped 3 bases from V and 3 bases from J, with 12 bases between. This CDR3 is built from 14 residues. This CDR3 reads CASSSSAGDYGYTF. CDR3 nucleotides: TGCGCCAGCAGCTCCTCAGCAGGGGACTATGGCTACACCTTC.

The rearrangement uses TRBV11-2 and TRBJ1-1, with a weak D call TRBD1 (5 bases). Trimming took 0 bases from V and 5 from J, leaving 13 bases between them. Per germline, CDR1 SGHAT and CDR2 FQNNGV. The CDR3 consists of 15 residues. CDR3 bases: TGTGCCAGCAGCTTAGATCAGGGTGGAAGGACTGAAGCTTTCTTT. Protein: CASSLDQGGRTEAFF.

The gene calls are TRBV6-5 and TRBJ2-4, with TRBD1 identical over 8 bases. Germline V lookup: CDR1 MNHEY, CDR2 SVGAGI. Losses at the gene ends were 6 bases for V and 5 bases for J; bases not matched to a gene: 3. The CDR3 is 13 amino acids. CDR3 sequence: CASRETGENIQYF. As DNA, the CDR3 is TGTGCCAGCAGAGAGACAGGGGAAAACATTCAGTACTTC.

The chain is built from TRBV11-2 and TRBJ2-7, with TRBD2 matching 12 bases. This CDR3 comprises 14 residues. Germline assignment: CDR1 SGHAT and CDR2 FQNNGV. Trimming removed 5 bases from V and 6 bases from J; junction bases left unmatched: 5. The CDR3 DNA reads TGTGCCAGCAGCCCGACTAGCGGGGGAACCGAGCAGTACTTC. Translation: CASSPTSGGTEQYF.

V gene TRBV7-2 combines with J gene TRBJ1-1; 7 nucleotides match TRBD1. The CDR3 is 15 residues long. V shed 1 base, J shed 4 bases, and the junction held 6 bases outside the gene matches. Looked up from germline, CDR1 is SGHTA and CDR2 is FQGNSA. The CDR3 here is CASSLEARGFTEAFF. The CDR3 bases are TGTGCCAGCAGCTTAGAGGCCAGGGGGTTCACTGAAGCTTTCTTT.

This sequence joins TRBV5-1 and TRBJ2-7; 10 nucleotides line up with TRBD2. V shed 0 bases, J shed 4 bases, and the junction held 7 bases outside the gene matches. This CDR3 is built from 16 residues. Germline V gene lookup returns CDR1 SGHRS and CDR2 YFSETQ. The chain's CDR3 is CASSLESSGGIYEQYF. In DNA, the CDR3 is TGCGCCAGCAGCTTGGAGAGTAGCGGGGGGATATACGAGCAGTACTTC.

The chain has TRBV7-2 and TRBJ1-5; D is ambiguous. Germline CDR1 and CDR2: SGHTA and FQGNSA. Trimming pared 3 bases from V and 5 bases from J, leaving 14 bases between. The CDR3 has 15 amino acids. CDR3 region: CASSFALDTHQPQHF. The CDR3 bases are TGTGCCAGCAGCTTCGCACTTGACACCCATCAGCCCCAGCATTTT.

The chain couples TRBV30 to TRBJ2-5; 7 bases line up with TRBD2. Germline CDR1 reads GTSNPN; CDR2 reads SVGIG (reference sequence). The ends lost 2 bases at V and 5 bases at J; junction bases unmatched: 11. This CDR3 is built from 15 residues. Here the CDR3 DNA reads TGTGCCTGGAGTCGAACCGGGGGGACGAGGGAGACCCAGTACTTC. Its translation is CAWSRTGGTRETQYF.

The chain is built from TRBV5-1 and TRBJ2-2; 7 nucleotides agree with TRBD1. With V trimmed by 0 bases and J by 5 bases, 7 bases remained unmatched. This CDR3 region has 16 residues. Germline CDR1 SGHRS, CDR2 YFSETQ. Here the CDR3 DNA reads TGCGCCAGCAGCTTGGGGGGGACAGACGGGACCGGGGAGCTGTTTTTT. Encoded protein: CASSLGGTDGTGELFF.

With regard to this clone: This same CDR3 is encoded by further DNA sequences in the sample. The V and J genes are TRBV3-1 (or the pseudogene TRBV3-2) and TRBJ1-5; 8 bases are shared with TRBD1. Germline values: CDR1 LGHDT, CDR2 YNNKEL (reference sequence). The CDR3 extends over 13 amino acids. The ends lost 3 bases at V and 5 bases at J; junction bases unmatched: 0. CDR3 in DNA: TGTGCCAGCAGCCAGGACAGGGATCAGCCCCAGCATTTT. Its protein is CASSQDRDQPQHF.

The gene calls are TRBV21-1 and TRBJ2-6; the D call in the table, TRBD1, was not verified against the DNA. TRBV21-1 is labeled a pseudogene. CDR3 length equals 15 residues. In DNA, the CDR3 is TGTGCCAGCAGCCAAAGGGGGTCTGGGGCCAACGTCCTGACTTTC. This sequence encodes CASSQRGSGANVLTF.

V and J are TRBV28 and TRBJ1-2, with D tentatively TRBD1 (6 bases). The CDR3 spans 13 residues. V gave up 4 bases and J gave up 6 bases, with 12 bases separating them. CDR1 and CDR2 (germline): MDHEN, SYDVKM. The chain's CDR3 is CASSSPQGNGYTF. CDR3 sequence (DNA): TGTGCCAGCAGTTCACCACAGGGTAATGGCTACACCTTC.

The chain employs TRBV28 and TRBJ2-1; tentatively, D is TRBD2 (6 bases). The germline CDR1 and CDR2 sequences are MDHEN and SYDVKM. The CDR3 runs 15 residues. The ends were cut back, 6 bases at V and 3 bases at J, with 15 bases in the middle. The CDR3 sequence is CASRIGGEDYNEQFF. In nucleotides, the CDR3 is TGTGCCAGCAGAATTGGAGGGGAGGACTACAATGAGCAGTTCTTC. Filled out from reference TRBV28 and TRBJ2-1, the complete variable domain reads DVKVTQSSRYLVKRTGEKVFLECVQDMDHENMFWYRQDPGLGLRLIYFSYDVKMKEKGDIPEGYSVSREKKERFSLILESASTNQTSMYLCASRIGGEDYNEQFFGPGTRLTVL.

The chain joins TRBV5-1 to TRBJ2-3; no reliable D call. This CDR3 has 13 residues. Trimming took 1 base from V and 2 from J, leaving 5 bases between them. CDR1 and CDR2 (germline): SGHRS, YFSETQ. The CDR3 region is CASSLKLTDTQYF. CDR3 DNA: TGCGCCAGCAGCTTGAAACTCACAGATACGCAGTATTTT.

V usage is TRBV6-5 and J usage is TRBJ1-4; no definite D call. Germline V CDR1 and CDR2: MNHEY, SVGAGI. V lost 7 bases, J lost 0 bases, and 9 bases lay in between. The CDR3 has 14 residues. The CDR3 sequence: CASTVVATNEKLFF. As DNA, the CDR3 is TGTGCCAGCACGGTGGTCGCAACTAATGAAAAACTGTTTTTT.

V usage is TRBV18 and J usage is TRBJ2-7; TRBD1 matches 9 bases. The ends lost 1 base at V and 5 bases at J; junction bases unmatched: 12. There are 17 residues in the CDR3. The germline V gene encodes CDR1 KGHSH and CDR2 LQKENI. In nucleotides, the CDR3 is TGTGCCAGCTCACCACGCCCCGCGGGACAGGGTAGGCACGAGCAGTACTTC. Protein product: CASSPRPAGQGRHEQYF.

About this clone itself: The junction departs from the called germline gene at one end, perhaps through a read error. As DNA, the CDR3 is TGTGCTAGCAGCTTAGGTCTGGACAGGTCCCCCACAGATACGCAGTATTTT. This codes for CASSLGLDRSPTDTQYF. The chain uses TRBV7-7 and TRBJ2-3, with TRBD1 matching 7 bases. The CDR3 is 17 amino acids. CDR1 is SSHAT and CDR2 is FNYEAQ in the germline V gene (reference sequence).

The V call is TRBV29-1, the J call TRBJ1-1; the match to TRBD1 covers 7 bases. The CDR3 is made up of 13 amino acids. The J segment lost 4 bases and the V segment lost 4 bases, leaving 6 bases of the junction unmatched. Germline-derived CDR1 and CDR2 are SQVTM and ANQGSEA. CDR3 loop: CSVATGRITEAFF. The CDR3 DNA sequence: TGCAGCGTTGCGACAGGGAGGATCACTGAAGCTTTCTTT.

The rearrangement links TRBV19 to TRBJ2-7, with D perhaps TRBD1 (6 bases). Germline lookup yields CDR1 LNHDA and CDR2 SQIVND (reference sequence). V dropped 7 bases and J dropped 4 bases, with 11 bases sitting between them. The CDR3 consists of 12 residues. In DNA, the CDR3 is TGTGCCAGTAACGCAGGGGAATACGAGCAGTACTTC. Its translation: CASNAGEYEQYF.